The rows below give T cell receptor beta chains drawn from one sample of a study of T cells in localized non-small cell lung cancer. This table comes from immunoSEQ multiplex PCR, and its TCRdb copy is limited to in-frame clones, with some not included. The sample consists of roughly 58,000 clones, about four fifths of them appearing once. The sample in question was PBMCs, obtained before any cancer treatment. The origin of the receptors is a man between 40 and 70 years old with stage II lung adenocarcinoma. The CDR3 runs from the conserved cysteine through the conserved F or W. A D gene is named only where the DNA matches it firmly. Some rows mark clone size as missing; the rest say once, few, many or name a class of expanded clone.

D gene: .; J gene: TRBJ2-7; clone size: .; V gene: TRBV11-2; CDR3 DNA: TGTGCCAGCAGCTTAGGGAGACAGAACTACGAGCAGTACTTC; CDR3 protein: CASSLGRQNYEQYF
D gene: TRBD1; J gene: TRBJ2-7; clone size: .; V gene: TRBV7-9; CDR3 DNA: TGTGCCAGCAGCTCCCGGGACAGTTCCTACGAGCAGTACTTC; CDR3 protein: CASSSRDSSYEQYF
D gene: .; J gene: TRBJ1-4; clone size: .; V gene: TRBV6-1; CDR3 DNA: TGTGCCAGCACCGGAGGGGTTAACGAAAAACTGTTTTTT; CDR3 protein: CASTGGVNEKLFF
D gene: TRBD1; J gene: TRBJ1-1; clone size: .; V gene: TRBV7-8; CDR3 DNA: TGTGCCAGCAGCGCGGGACAGGCGAGAGGAGCTTTCTTT; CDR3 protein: CASSAGQARGAFF
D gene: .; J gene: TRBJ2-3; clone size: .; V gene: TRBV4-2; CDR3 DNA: TGTGCCAGCAGCCAACCGGGACATCAAGATACGCAGTATTTT; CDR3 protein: CASSQPGHQDTQYF
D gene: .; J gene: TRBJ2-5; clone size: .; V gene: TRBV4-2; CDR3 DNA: TGTGCCAGCAGCCAACCAGAAGGGGAGACCCAGTACTTC; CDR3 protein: CASSQPEGETQYF
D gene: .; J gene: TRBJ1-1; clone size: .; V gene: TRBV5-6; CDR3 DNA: TGTGCCAGCAGCTTGGATCGCTCGGGACGCATCATGAACACTGAAGCTTTCTTT; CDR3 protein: CASSLDRSGRIMNTEAFF
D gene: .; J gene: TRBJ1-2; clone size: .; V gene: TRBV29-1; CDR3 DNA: TGCAGCGTTCTCGGGGGAGCTAACTATGGCTACACCTTC; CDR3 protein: CSVLGGANYGYTF
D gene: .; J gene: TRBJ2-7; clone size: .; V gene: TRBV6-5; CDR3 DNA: TGTGCCAGCGGAGAGGCAGGGGACGAGCAGTACTTC; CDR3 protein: CASGEAGDEQYF
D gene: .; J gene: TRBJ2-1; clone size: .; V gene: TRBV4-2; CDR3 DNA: TGTGCCAGCAGCCAGGGGAGCCCATATGAGCAGTTCTTC; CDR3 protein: CASSQGSPYEQFF
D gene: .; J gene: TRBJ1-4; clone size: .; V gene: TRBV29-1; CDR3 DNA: TGCAGCGTCAGACCCCTGACCGCGAATGAAAAACTGTTTTTT; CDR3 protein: CSVRPLTANEKLFF
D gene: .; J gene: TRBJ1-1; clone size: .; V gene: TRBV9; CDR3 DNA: TGTGCCAGCAGTGACGGCGTTATCGGCACTGAAGCTTTCTTT; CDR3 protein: CASSDGVIGTEAFF
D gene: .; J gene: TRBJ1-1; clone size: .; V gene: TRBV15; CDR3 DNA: TGTGCCACCAGCCCTCGTAGGGGGGTGGGTGATGAAGCTTTCTTT; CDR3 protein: CATSPRRGVGDEAFF
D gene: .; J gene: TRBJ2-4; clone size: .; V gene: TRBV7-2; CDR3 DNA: TGTGCCAGCAGCGTTAGGGGGGGGACCATTCAGTACTTC; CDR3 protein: CASSVRGGTIQYF
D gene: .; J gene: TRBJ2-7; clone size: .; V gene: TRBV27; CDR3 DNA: TGTGCCAGCAGTTTAGCTTTCGGCTACGAGCAGTACTTC; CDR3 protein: CASSLAFGYEQYF
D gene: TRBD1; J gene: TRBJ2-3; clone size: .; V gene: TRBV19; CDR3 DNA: TGTGCCAGTAGTATAAGGACAGGGGTGGGAGATACGCAGTATTTT; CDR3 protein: CASSIRTGVGDTQYF
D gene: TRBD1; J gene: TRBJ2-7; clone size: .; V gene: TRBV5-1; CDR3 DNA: TGCGCCAGCAGCCTCTCTAAGGGGGCATTGAATTACGAGCAGTACTTC; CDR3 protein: CASSLSKGALNYEQYF
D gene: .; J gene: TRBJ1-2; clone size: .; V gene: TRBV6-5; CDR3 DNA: TGTGCCAGCAGCCGGACCCGGAGGTCCGGCTACACCTTC; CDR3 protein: CASSRTRRSGYTF
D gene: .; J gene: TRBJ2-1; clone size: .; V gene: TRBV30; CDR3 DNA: TGTGCCTGGAGGGGTCTGGGTAGCAATGAGCAGTTCTTC; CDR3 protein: CAWRGLGSNEQFF
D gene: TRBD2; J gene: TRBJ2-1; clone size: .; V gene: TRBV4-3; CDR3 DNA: TGCGCCAGCAGCCGGGGACTAGCGGTTCAGGTCGATGAGCAGTTCTTC; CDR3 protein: CASSRGLAVQVDEQFF
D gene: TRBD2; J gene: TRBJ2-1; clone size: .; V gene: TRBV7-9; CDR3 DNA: TGTGCCAGCAGCTTAGACGTAGCGGGAGTGAGGAATGAGCAGTTCTTC; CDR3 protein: CASSLDVAGVRNEQFF
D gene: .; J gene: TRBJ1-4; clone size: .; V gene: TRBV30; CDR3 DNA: TGTGCCTGGAGTTCAGGCCTTTCGACTAATGAAAAACTGTTTTTT; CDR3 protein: CAWSSGLSTNEKLFF
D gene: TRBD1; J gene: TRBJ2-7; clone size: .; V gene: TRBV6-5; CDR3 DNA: TGTGCCAGCAGTCGGACAGGGAGCTCCTACGAGCAGTACTTC; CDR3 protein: CASSRTGSSYEQYF
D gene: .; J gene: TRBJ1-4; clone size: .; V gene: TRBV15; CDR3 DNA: TGTGCCACCAGCAGAGATTCATTAGGGCGTGAAAAACTGTTTTTT; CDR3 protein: CATSRDSLGREKLFF
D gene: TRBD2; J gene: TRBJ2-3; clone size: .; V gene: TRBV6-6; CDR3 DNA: TGTGCCAGCACCCCGGGGGGTAGCGGGAAGGGAGATACGCAGTATTTT; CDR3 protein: CASTPGGSGKGDTQYF
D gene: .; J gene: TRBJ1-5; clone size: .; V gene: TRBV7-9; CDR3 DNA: TGTGCCAGCAGCTTGGACAGATGGAATCAGCCCCAGCATTTT; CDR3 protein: CASSLDRWNQPQHF
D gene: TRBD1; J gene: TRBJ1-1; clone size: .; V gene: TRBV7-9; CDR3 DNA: TGTGCCAGCAGCCTCGGACAGGGGGACACTGAAGCTTTCTTT; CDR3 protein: CASSLGQGDTEAFF
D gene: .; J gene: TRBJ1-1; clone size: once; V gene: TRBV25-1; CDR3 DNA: TGTGCCAGCAGTGACAGGGGTTGGAACACTGAAGCTTTCTTT; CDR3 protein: CASSDRGWNTEAFF
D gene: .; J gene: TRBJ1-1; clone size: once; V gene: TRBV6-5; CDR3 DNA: TGTGCCAGCAGTTACTCGTATATGAACACTGAAGCTTTCTTT; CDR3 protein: CASSYSYMNTEAFF
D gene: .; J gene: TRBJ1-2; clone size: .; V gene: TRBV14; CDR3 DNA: TGTGCCAGCAGCCAAGACGCCCAGTTATTTTATGGCTACACCTTC; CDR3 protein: CASSQDAQLFYGYTF
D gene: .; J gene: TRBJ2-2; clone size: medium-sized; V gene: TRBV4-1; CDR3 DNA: TGCGCCAGCAGCCAAGAGTTTAGGATGGCTAGCGCTACAAACACCGGGGAGCTGTTTTTT; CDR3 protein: CASSQEFRMASATNTGELFF
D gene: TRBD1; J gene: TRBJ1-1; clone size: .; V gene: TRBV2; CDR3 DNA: TGTGCCAGCAGTGCCCGGACAGGGAGGGTTGAAGCTTTCTTT; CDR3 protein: CASSARTGRVEAFF
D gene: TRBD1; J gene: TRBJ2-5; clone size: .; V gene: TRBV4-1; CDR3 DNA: TGCGCCAGCAGCCAAGACCCCGGGACAGGGGGCAAGACCCAGTACTTC; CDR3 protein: CASSQDPGTGGKTQYF
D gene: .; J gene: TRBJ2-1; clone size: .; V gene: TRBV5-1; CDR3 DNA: TGCGCCAGCAGCGCAGGACAAGGGGTTGGGGGCTACAATGAGCAGTTCTTC; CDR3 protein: CASSAGQGVGGYNEQFF
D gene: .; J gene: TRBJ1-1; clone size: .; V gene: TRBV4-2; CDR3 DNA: TGTGCCAGCAGCCAAGAACTATGGCAGCGAGCTTTCTTT; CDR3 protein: CASSQELWQRAFF
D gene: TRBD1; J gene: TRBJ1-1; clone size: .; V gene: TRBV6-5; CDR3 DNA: TGTGCCAGCAGTCGATCCGGGACAGGGCTCTCTGAAGCTTTCTTT; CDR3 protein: CASSRSGTGLSEAFF
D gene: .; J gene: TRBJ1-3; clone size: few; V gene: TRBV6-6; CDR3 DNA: TGTGCCAGCAGTTACCTAGCCCCCGGAAACACCATATATTTT; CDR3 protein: CASSYLAPGNTIYF
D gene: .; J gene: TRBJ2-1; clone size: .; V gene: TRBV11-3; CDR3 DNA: TGTGCCAGCAGCTTAAACTTGCGGGGAAAGCAGTTCTTC; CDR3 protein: CASSLNLRGKQFF
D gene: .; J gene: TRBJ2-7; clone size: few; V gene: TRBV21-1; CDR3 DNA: TGTGCCAGCAGAAAAGGGCTTTACGAGCAGTACTTC; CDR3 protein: CASRKGLYEQYF
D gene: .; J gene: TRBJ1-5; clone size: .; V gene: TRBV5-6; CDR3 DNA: TGTGCCAGCAGCTCAGGGCGGCGGCAGCCCCAGCATTTT; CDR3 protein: CASSSGRRQPQHF